Shown below are 10 T cell receptor beta chains from a single sample sequenced in a study of T cells in Graves' hyperthyroidism and ophthalmopathy. Researchers amplified the TCR beta CDR3 regions from RNA transcripts. The TCR CDR3 was amplified in a first-round RT-PCR using the HTBI primer set. One entry per CDR3 protein, called by TCRdb with MiXCR from the multiplex PCR reads. The repertoire holds about 250,000 distinct CDR3 sequences, with about 20% as singletons. The specimen was blood. The source of these receptors is a man aged 25-45 years with Graves' ophthalmopathy.

This clonotype was counted many times. The V call is TRBV28, the J call TRBJ2-5, with 8 bases aligning to TRBD2. The junction had 4 bases not matched to a gene; V was cut back by 4 bases and J by 3 bases. The germline CDR1 and CDR2 sequences are MDHEN and SYDVKM. This CDR3 has 14 residues. CDR3 loop: CASSYRGGKETQYF. CDR3 sequence (DNA): TGTGCCAGCAGTTATCGGGGGGGAAAAGAGACCCAGTACTTC.

This chain uses TRBV11-3 with TRBJ1-1, with a tentative D call TRBD1 (5 bases). V lost 1 base, J lost 5 bases, and 14 bases lay in between. CDR3 length: 15 residues. CDR1 and CDR2 from the germline V gene are SGHNT and YENEEA. In nucleotides, the CDR3 is TGTGCCAGCAGCTTAGTTCGGGGGGTAAGAACTGAAGCTTTCTTT. Protein product: CASSLVRGVRTEAFF.

This clonotype has at least ten counts. The rearrangement links TRBV5-1 to TRBJ1-1, with D tentatively TRBD1 (5 bases). The V gene lost 0 bases and the J gene lost 0 bases, with 9 bases spanning the gap. Per germline, CDR1 SGHRS and CDR2 YFSETQ. There are 15 residues in the CDR3. CDR3 residues: CASSLDGQMNTEAFF. Written as DNA, the CDR3 is TGCGCCAGCAGCTTGGACGGACAAATGAACACTGAAGCTTTCTTT.

This clonotype was found many times. The rearrangement joins TRBV28 to TRBJ2-1; D gene unclear. V was clipped by 7 bases and J by 2 bases, with 15 bases between them. The CDR3 is made up of 15 amino acids. Germline CDR1 is MDHEN and CDR2 is SYDVKM. DNA for the CDR3: TGTGCCAGCACCAACACAGCGAACACCTACAATGAGCAGTTCTTC. Translation gives CASTNTANTYNEQFF.

The chain couples TRBV7-9 to TRBJ2-7; tentatively, D is TRBD1 (5 bases). This CDR3 has 13 residues. The ends were cut back, 5 bases at V and 4 bases at J, with 12 bases in the middle. CDR1 and CDR2 from the germline V gene are SEHNR and FQNEAQ (reference sequence). CDR3 DNA sequence: TGTGCCAGCAGCCCACCAGGGTTGTACGAGCAGTACTTC. Translation: CASSPPGLYEQYF.

In this sample, this clonotype turned up many times. The V gene is TRBV12-3 or TRBV12-4, the J gene TRBJ2-7; a weak D match, TRBD2 (6 bases). Trimming stripped 5 bases from V and 2 bases from J, with 19 bases between. This CDR3 comprises 16 residues. As DNA, the CDR3 is TGTGCCAGCAGTCCCATGACCGGGACTCACACCTACGAGCAGTACTTC. Its translation: CASSPMTGTHTYEQYF.

This clonotype was recorded a few times. This chain joins TRBV6-6 and TRBJ2-7; D is uncertain. V lost 2 bases, J lost 2 bases, and 10 bases lay in between. The CDR3 has 14 residues. Germline CDR1 MNHNY, CDR2 SVGAGI (reference sequence). The CDR3 protein is CASSYGRSTYEQYF. The CDR3 DNA is TGTGCCAGCAGTTACGGCAGGAGTACCTACGAGCAGTACTTC.

Here the CDR3 reads CASSSPGTEAPLYTF. CDR3 nucleotide sequence: TGTGCCAGCAGTTCCCCGGGTACCGAAGCGCCTTTATACACCTTC. The V and J genes are TRBV28 and TRBJ1-2; D call uncertain. This CDR3 region has 15 residues. Trimming cost V 4 bases and J 11 bases, with 23 bases left between them. Looked up from germline, CDR1 is MDHEN and CDR2 is SYDVKM.

This clonotype was counted at least ten times. V is TRBV11-2 and J is TRBJ2-4; D is undetermined. V was cut by 0 bases and J by 10 bases, with 7 bases left in between. The CDR3 has 12 residues. Germline lookup yields CDR1 SGHAT and CDR2 FQNNGV. CDR3 sequence (DNA): TGTGCCAGCAGCTTAGAATCGGGTATTCAGTACTTC. It codes for CASSLESGIQYF.

The chain links TRBV15 to TRBJ1-5; D unresolved. V lost 9 bases to trimming and J lost 0 bases, with 12 bases between them. Germline V gene lookup returns CDR1 LNHNV and CDR2 YYDKDF (reference sequence). The CDR3 spans 14 residues. The CDR3: CATSDGYSNQPQHF. Here the CDR3 DNA reads TGTGCCACTTCGGACGGATATAGCAATCAGCCCCAGCATTTT. Drawing the rest from reference TRBV15 and TRBJ1-5, the complete variable domain is DAMVIQNPRYQVTQFGKPVTLSCSQTLNHNVMYWYQQKSSQAPKLLFHYYDKDFNNEADTPDNFQSRRPNTSFCFLDIRSPGLGDTAMYLCATSDGYSNQPQHFGDGTRLSIL.